This T cell receptor beta chain appears in the sequencing data of a study of T cell responses to AZD1222 COVID-19 vaccine. Overall study results and limits: CD4 TCRs associated with vaccination spanned spike, dominating at 160-218 and 743-854. Nearly half of the spike-specific TCRs reportedly recognize variant regions that carry no mutations.

Data came from immunoSEQ multiplex PCR; TCRdb stores just in-frame clones and leaves some out. The sample records about 100,000 clones, roughly 91% being singletons. Of note for this clone: The antigen remains unidentified.

Germline CDR1 LGHNA, CDR2 YNFKEQ. Trimming cost V 0 bases and J 0 bases; bases outside gene matches: 2. This CDR3 region has 15 residues. This clonotype was obtained from an adult in good health. This specimen consisted of peripheral blood, obtained on day 0 of AZD1222 vaccination. The chain uses TRBV4-2 and TRBJ2-7; 7 bases line up with TRBD1. The CDR3 sequence: CASSQETGSSYEQYF. The CDR3 DNA reads TGTGCCAGCAGCCAAGAGACAGGGAGCTCCTACGAGCAGTACTTC.